Below, 19 T cell receptor beta chains from the same sample are listed, as sequenced in a study of cytomegalovirus exposure and HLA in healthy donors. With 60 Vbeta and 13 Jbeta primers, the PCR was carried out. Sequenced by immunoSEQ multiplex PCR; TCRdb stores in-frame clones only, minus some. The data show more than 95,000 clones, with around 79% seen just once and roughly 3.2% held by the top ten. The specimen sequenced was PBMCs. Every receptor here comes from a female donor in good health and CMV-seropositive.

This clone was seen once. This sequence joins TRBV9 and TRBJ2-7; no clear D. This CDR3 spans 13 amino acids. CDR1 is SGDLS, CDR2 YYNGEE, per germline. V gave up 7 bases and J gave up 7 bases, with 18 bases separating them. CDR3 in DNA: TGTGCCAGCGGTGTACTGTTCGATGGTGAGCAGTACTTC. As protein: CASGVLFDGEQYF.

The chain carries TRBV19 and TRBJ2-7; 8 bases are a match to TRBD2. Germline V lookup: CDR1 LNHDA, CDR2 SQIVND (reference sequence). CDR3 size: 11 residues. The ends lost 9 bases at V and 6 bases at J; junction bases unmatched: 4. The CDR3, as DNA: TGTGCCAGCCAAGCGGGAGTCGAGCAGTACTTC. This sequence encodes CASQAGVEQYF.

The chain carries TRBV18 and TRBJ1-1, with unresolved D. V was pared by 3 bases and J by 7 bases, with 18 bases between. The CDR3 consists of 15 residues. Germline CDR1 and CDR2: KGHSH and LQKENI. CDR3 nucleotide sequence: TGTGCCAGCTCACCCACCCGAAAAATTACAGATGAAGCTTTCTTT. This gives the protein CASSPTRKITDEAFF.

This clone was detected only a few times. The rearrangement uses TRBV18 and TRBJ1-5, with 12 positions matching TRBD1. This CDR3 spans 16 amino acids. J lost 9 bases, V lost 6 bases, and 12 bases had no gene match. Germline-derived CDR1 and CDR2 are KGHSH and LQKENI. CDR3 residues: CASSPPGQGAFWPQHF. CDR3 nucleotides: TGTGCCAGCTCTCCCCCGGGACAGGGGGCTTTTTGGCCCCAGCATTTT.

The genes are TRBV4-2 and TRBJ1-2, with D possibly TRBD1 on 5 matching bases. The CDR3 covers 15 residues. The ends were cut back, 2 bases at V and 4 bases at J, with 14 bases in the middle. Per germline, CDR1 LGHNA and CDR2 YNFKEQ. CDR3 DNA sequence: TGTGCCAGCAGCCAACTGGGGGGGAACCCCTATGGCTACACCTTC. The encoded protein is CASSQLGGNPYGYTF.

This clone was observed a handful of times. The same CDR3 also results from other DNA sequences found in this sample. The chain carries TRBV4-1 and TRBJ2-1; D is perhaps TRBD1 (5 bases). The CDR3 sequence is 13 residues long. In germline, CDR1 is MGHRA, CDR2 YSYEKL. Trimming left V 3 bases short and J 7 bases short, with 10 bases between. The chain's CDR3 is CASSQFPGNEQFF. The CDR3 DNA sequence: TGCGCCAGCAGCCAGTTCCCAGGGAATGAGCAGTTCTTC.

The chain combines TRBV5-6 with TRBJ2-7; D gene uncertain. The V and J ends lost 0 bases and 0 bases respectively, with 10 bases between them. CDR3 size: 15 residues. Per the germline V gene, CDR1 is SGHDT and CDR2 is YYEEEE. The DNA for the CDR3 is TGTGCCAGCAGCTTGGCTCAGGTGAGCTCCTACGAGCAGTACTTC. Residues: CASSLAQVSSYEQYF.

This chain links TRBV28 with TRBJ2-7; 12 nucleotides line up with TRBD2. Looked up from germline, CDR1 is MDHEN and CDR2 is SYDVKM. The CDR3 is 14 amino acids. With V trimmed by 3 bases and J by 9 bases, 6 bases remained unmatched. The CDR3 loop reads CASSFLAGGPVQYF. The CDR3, as DNA: TGTGCCAGCAGTTTTCTAGCGGGAGGGCCAGTGCAGTACTTC.

The rearrangement joins TRBV11-2 to TRBJ2-7, with TRBD2 as a possible D gene (6 bases). The CDR3 contains 13 residues. CDR1 and CDR2 from the germline V gene are SGHAT and FQNNGV. Trimming took off 3 bases at V and 4 bases at J, with 10 bases between the two ends. The CDR3 DNA reads TGTGCCAGCAGCTTCCGGGGGAGGTACGAGCAGTACTTC. This encodes CASSFRGRYEQYF.

Here the CDR3 reads CASSWTGSSYEQYF. The CDR3 DNA is TGTGCCAGCAGCTGGACAGGGAGCTCCTACGAGCAGTACTTC. The gene calls are TRBV7-8 and TRBJ2-7, with 8 bases fitting TRBD1. CDR3 length: 14 amino acids. V shed 4 bases, J shed 0 bases, and the junction held 2 bases outside the gene matches. Germline CDR1 is SGHVS and CDR2 is FQNEAQ.

This clone was counted once. The chain's CDR3 is CASSLTRQHGTQYF. CDR3 sequence (DNA): TGTGCCAGCAGCTTAACCAGACAGCACGGTACGCAGTATTTT. The V gene is TRBV7-3, the J gene TRBJ2-3, with a weak D call TRBD1 (5 bases). This CDR3 is 14 amino acids long. Germline V gene data show CDR1 as SGHTA and CDR2 as FQGTGA. Deletions cut 0 bases from V and 8 bases from J, with 12 bases between.

This chain connects TRBV7-2 to TRBJ1-1; 8 bases align to TRBD1. The ends lost 5 bases at V and 5 bases at J; junction bases unmatched: 10. The CDR3 runs to 15 residues. CDR1 is SGHTA and CDR2 is FQGNSA in the germline V gene. CDR3 sequence reads: CASSRSTGALTEAFF. The CDR3 DNA is TGTGCCAGCAGCCGATCGACAGGGGCCCTTACTGAAGCTTTCTTT.

The chain recombines TRBV4-2 with TRBJ2-1, with 7 bases matching TRBD2. CDR1 is LGHNA, CDR2 YNFKEQ, per germline. This CDR3 has 14 amino acids. V was pared by 5 bases and J by 8 bases, with 9 bases of the junction left unmatched. The CDR3 is CASSYGLEYDEQFF. The CDR3, as DNA: TGTGCCAGCAGCTACGGACTAGAATACGATGAGCAGTTCTTC.

This chain links TRBV10-3 with TRBJ1-5; 8 positions match TRBD1. This CDR3 spans 15 amino acids. Germline V gene data show CDR1 as ENHRY and CDR2 as SYGVKD. After removal of 10 bases from V and 9 bases from J, the junction contained 17 bases not matched to a gene. The CDR3 coding sequence is TGTGCCACGTTGCCGCAGGGGGCCGGAAAAGGGCCCCAGCATTTT. Amino acid sequence: CATLPQGAGKGPQHF.

This clone occurred a few times. The genes are TRBV19 and TRBJ1-5, with D possibly being TRBD1 (6 bases). This CDR3 comprises 12 residues. The V end was cut by 5 bases, the J end by 7 bases, with 9 bases between. Germline assignment: CDR1 LNHDA and CDR2 SQIVND (reference sequence). CDR3 nucleotide sequence: TGTGCCAGTAGTTGGACAGACCAGCCCCAGCATTTT. Amino acid sequence: CASSWTDQPQHF.

As to this clone: Other DNA variants within this sample encode the same CDR3. The chain joins TRBV11-2 to TRBJ1-2; 8 bases fit TRBD1. Germline CDR1 reads SGHAT; CDR2 reads FQNNGV. V lost 5 bases to trimming and J lost 8 bases; unmatched junction nucleotides: 4. The CDR3 extends over 12 amino acids. CDR3 bases: TGTGCCAGCAGCCTCTCAGGGGGCGGCTACACCTTC. Translated: CASSLSGGGYTF.

This chain joins TRBV25-1 and TRBJ1-4; weak D call: TRBD1 (5 bases). The CDR3 runs to 15 residues. Germline assignment: CDR1 MGHDK and CDR2 SYGVNS. Trimming removed 1 base from V and 6 bases from J, with 12 bases in between. DNA of the CDR3: TGTGCCAGCAGTGAATGGGAGGGGAGTGATGAAAAACTGTTTTTT. This codes for CASSEWEGSDEKLFF.

V and J are TRBV9 and TRBJ2-7, with 10 bases identical to TRBD2. Germline V gene data show CDR1 as SGDLS and CDR2 as YYNGEE. There are 14 residues in the CDR3. Germline trimming cut 3 bases from V and 5 bases from J; bases unmatched to any gene: 5. DNA for the CDR3: TGTGCCAGCAGCGACGCTAGCGGGAGCGACGAGCAGTACTTC. This gives the protein CASSDASGSDEQYF.

The chain combines TRBV29-1 with TRBJ2-7; D is perhaps TRBD2 (6 bases). The CDR3 runs to 12 residues. With 4 bases removed from V and 7 bases from J, the gap between germline ends came to 14 bases. Germline lookup yields CDR1 SQVTM and CDR2 ANQGSEA. The CDR3 protein is CSVGAGRGEQYF. The CDR3 nucleotides read TGCAGCGTTGGAGCAGGGCGGGGAGAGCAGTACTTC.